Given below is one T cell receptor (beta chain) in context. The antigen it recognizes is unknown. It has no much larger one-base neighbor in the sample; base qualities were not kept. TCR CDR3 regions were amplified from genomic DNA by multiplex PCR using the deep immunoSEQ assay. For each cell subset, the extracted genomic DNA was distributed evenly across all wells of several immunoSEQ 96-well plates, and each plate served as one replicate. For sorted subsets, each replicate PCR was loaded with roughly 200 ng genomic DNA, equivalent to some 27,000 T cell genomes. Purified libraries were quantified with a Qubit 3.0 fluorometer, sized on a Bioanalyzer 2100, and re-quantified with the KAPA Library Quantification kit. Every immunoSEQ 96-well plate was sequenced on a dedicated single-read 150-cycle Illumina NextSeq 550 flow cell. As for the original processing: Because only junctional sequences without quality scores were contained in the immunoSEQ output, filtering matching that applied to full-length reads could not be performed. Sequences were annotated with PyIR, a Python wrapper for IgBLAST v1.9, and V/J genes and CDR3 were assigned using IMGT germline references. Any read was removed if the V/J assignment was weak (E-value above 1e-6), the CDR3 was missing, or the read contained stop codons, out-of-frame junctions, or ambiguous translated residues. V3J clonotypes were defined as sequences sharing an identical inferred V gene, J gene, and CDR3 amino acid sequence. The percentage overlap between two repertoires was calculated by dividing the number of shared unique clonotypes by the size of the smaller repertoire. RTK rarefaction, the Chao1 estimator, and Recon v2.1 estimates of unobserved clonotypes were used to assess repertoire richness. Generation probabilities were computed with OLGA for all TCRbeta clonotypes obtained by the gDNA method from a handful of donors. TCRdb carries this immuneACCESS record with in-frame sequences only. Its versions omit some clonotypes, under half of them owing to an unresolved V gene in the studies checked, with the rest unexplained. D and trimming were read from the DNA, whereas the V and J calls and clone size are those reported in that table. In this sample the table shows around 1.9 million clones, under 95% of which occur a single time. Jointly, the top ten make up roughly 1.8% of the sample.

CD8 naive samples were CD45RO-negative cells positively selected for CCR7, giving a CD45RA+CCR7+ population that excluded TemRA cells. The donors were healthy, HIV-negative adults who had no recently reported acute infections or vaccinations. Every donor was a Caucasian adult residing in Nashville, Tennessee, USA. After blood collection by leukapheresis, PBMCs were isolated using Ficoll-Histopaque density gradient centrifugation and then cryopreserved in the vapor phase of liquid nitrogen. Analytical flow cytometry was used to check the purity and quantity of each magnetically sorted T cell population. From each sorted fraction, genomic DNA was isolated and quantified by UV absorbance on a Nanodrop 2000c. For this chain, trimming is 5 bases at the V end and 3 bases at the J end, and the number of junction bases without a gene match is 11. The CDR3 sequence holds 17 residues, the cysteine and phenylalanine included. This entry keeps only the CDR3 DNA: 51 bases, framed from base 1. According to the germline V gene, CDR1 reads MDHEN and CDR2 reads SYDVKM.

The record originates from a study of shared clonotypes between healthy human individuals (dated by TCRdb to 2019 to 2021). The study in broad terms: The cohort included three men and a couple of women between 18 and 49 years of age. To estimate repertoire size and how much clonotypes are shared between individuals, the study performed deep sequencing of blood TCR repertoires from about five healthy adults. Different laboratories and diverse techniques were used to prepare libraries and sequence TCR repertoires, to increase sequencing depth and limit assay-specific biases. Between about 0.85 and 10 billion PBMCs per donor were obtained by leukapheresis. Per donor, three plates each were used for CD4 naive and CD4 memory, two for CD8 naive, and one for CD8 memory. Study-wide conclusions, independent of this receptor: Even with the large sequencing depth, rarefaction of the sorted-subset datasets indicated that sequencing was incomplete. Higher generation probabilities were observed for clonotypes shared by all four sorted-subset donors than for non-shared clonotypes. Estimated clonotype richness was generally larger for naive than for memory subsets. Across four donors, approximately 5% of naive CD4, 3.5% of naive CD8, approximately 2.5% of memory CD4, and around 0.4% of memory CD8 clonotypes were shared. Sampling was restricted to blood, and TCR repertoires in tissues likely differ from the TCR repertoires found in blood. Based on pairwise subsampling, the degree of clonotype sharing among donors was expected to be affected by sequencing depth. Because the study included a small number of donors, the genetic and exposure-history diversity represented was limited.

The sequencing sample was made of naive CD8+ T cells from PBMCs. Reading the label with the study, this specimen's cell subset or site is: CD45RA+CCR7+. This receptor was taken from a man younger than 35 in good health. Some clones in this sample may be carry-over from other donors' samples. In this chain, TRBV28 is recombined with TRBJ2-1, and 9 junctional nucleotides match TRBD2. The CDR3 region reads CASSRLRLAVNYNEQFF. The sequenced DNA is TGTGCCAGCAGTCGCCTTAGACTAGCGGTGAACTACAATGAGCAGTTCTTC.